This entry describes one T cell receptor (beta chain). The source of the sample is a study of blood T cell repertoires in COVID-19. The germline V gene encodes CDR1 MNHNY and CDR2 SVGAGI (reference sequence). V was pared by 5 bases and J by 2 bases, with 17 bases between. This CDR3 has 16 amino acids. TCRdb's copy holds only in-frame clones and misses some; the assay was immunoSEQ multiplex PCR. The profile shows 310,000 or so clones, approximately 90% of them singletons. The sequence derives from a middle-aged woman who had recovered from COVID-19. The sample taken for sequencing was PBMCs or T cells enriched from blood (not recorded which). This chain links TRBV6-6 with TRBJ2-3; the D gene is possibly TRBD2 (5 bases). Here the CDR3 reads CASSPLPRTYTDTQYF. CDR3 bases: TGTGCCAGCAGTCCCCTCCCGCGGACTTACACAGATACGCAGTATTTT.